These T cell receptor beta chains were read from a single sample in a study of T cells after yellow fever vaccination. One entry per CDR3 protein results from TCRdb running MiXCR on the 5' RACE reads. This table has some 96,000 distinct CDR3 sequences, about 8.2% appearing once. The material sequenced was CD8+ T cells not binding an NS4B(214-222) dextramer, sorted from PBMCs, taken less than 18 days after the first yellow fever vaccination. The receptors stem from a man between 18 and 35 years old who received the YFV17D yellow fever vaccine. Both conserved end residues are part of each CDR3. The order of the fields is J gene, D gene, clone size, V gene, CDR3 protein, CDR3 DNA. A D gene is named only where the DNA matches it firmly. Size is omitted from some rows. Given values are once, few, many or a class for expanded clones.

J: TRBJ1-1
D: .
size: .
V: TRBV15
CDR3: CATSRDRDYTEAFF
DNA: TGTGCCACCAGCAGAGACAGGGACTACACTGAAGCTTTCTTT

J: TRBJ2-5
D: TRBD2
size: few
V: TRBV9
CDR3: CASSGLTSGGADGTQYF
DNA: TGTGCCAGCAGCGGTCTGACTAGCGGGGGGGCAGACGGGACCCAGTACTTC

J: TRBJ2-7
D: .
size: .
V: TRBV7-2
CDR3: CASSSYVAASSYEQYF
DNA: TGTGCCAGCAGCTCCTACGTAGCAGCTTCTTCCTACGAGCAGTACTTC

J: TRBJ1-5
D: TRBD1
size: few
V: TRBV2
CDR3: CASSDHDRGLGQPQHF
DNA: TGTGCCAGCAGTGACCACGACAGGGGGCTTGGTCAGCCCCAGCATTTT

J: TRBJ2-2
D: .
size: .
V: TRBV27
CDR3: CASSSTGAAGHTGELFF
DNA: TGTGCCAGCAGTAGTACCGGGGCGGCGGGGCACACCGGGGAGCTGTTTTTT

J: TRBJ2-5
D: .
size: many
V: TRBV4-2
CDR3: CASSPYGRDQETQYF
DNA: TGTGCCAGCAGCCCTTACGGCAGGGATCAAGAGACCCAGTACTTC

J: TRBJ2-3
D: TRBD2
size: many
V: TRBV24-1
CDR3: CATSALGRTQYF
DNA: TGTGCCACCAGTGCCCTCGGGAGGACGCAGTATTTT

J: TRBJ2-5
D: .
size: few
V: TRBV12-3/TRBV12-4
CDR3: CASSFIGEQETQYF
DNA: TGTGCCAGCAGTTTCATCGGGGAACAAGAGACCCAGTACTTC

J: TRBJ2-7
D: TRBD1
size: many
V: TRBV5-1
CDR3: CASSAGQGYEQYF
DNA: TGCGCCAGCAGCGCCGGACAGGGCTACGAGCAGTACTTC

J: TRBJ2-1
D: TRBD2
size: .
V: TRBV12-3/TRBV12-4
CDR3: CASSPSGGGNEQFF
DNA: TGTGCCAGCAGTCCTAGCGGGGGGGGGAATGAGCAGTTCTTC

J: TRBJ1-1
D: .
size: few
V: TRBV20-1
CDR3: CSARVVTEAFF
DNA: TGCAGTGCTCGGGTCGTGACTGAAGCTTTCTTT

J: TRBJ2-1
D: TRBD1
size: few
V: TRBV4-1
CDR3: CASSPAFGQVSGEQFF
DNA: TGCGCCAGCAGCCCAGCCTTCGGACAGGTGTCCGGTGAGCAGTTCTTC

J: TRBJ2-7
D: TRBD2
size: many
V: TRBV7-2
CDR3: CASSSGLAGGFSYEQYF
DNA: TGTGCCAGCAGCTCCGGACTAGCGGGGGGTTTCTCCTACGAGCAGTACTTC

J: TRBJ1-6
D: .
size: .
V: TRBV18
CDR3: CASSPGEAVNSPLHF
DNA: TGTGCCAGCTCACCGGGGGAAGCGGTGAATTCACCCCTCCACTTT

J: TRBJ1-5
D: .
size: .
V: TRBV12-3/TRBV12-4
CDR3: CASSLVGSNQPQHF
DNA: TGTGCCAGCAGTTTAGTAGGTAGCAATCAGCCCCAGCATTTT

J: TRBJ2-5
D: TRBD2
size: .
V: TRBV5-1
CDR3: CASREGGSTQETQYF
DNA: TGCGCCAGCAGGGAGGGAGGGTCCACACAAGAGACCCAGTACTTC

J: TRBJ1-2
D: .
size: .
V: TRBV24-1
CDR3: CATSLSENYGYTF
DNA: TGTGCCACCAGTCTTTCAGAAAACTATGGCTACACCTTC

J: TRBJ1-1
D: .
size: many
V: TRBV13
CDR3: CASSSRGRGNTEAFF
DNA: TGTGCCAGCAGCTCCAGGGGCAGGGGGAACACTGAAGCTTTCTTT

J: TRBJ1-6
D: .
size: few
V: TRBV9
CDR3: CASSGEGTRVSPLHF
DNA: TGTGCCAGCAGCGGGGAGGGGACAAGGGTCTCACCCCTCCACTTT

J: TRBJ1-2
D: .
size: few
V: TRBV4-3
CDR3: CASSQGAVRGGYTF
DNA: TGCGCCAGCAGCCAAGGCGCCGTCCGAGGGGGCTACACCTTC

J: TRBJ1-1
D: .
size: .
V: TRBV6-5
CDR3: CASSYSIHGGTEAFF
DNA: TGTGCCAGCAGTTACTCGATTCACGGGGGGACTGAAGCTTTCTTT

J: TRBJ2-7
D: .
size: few
V: TRBV5-5
CDR3: CASSLELDSYEQYF
DNA: TGTGCCAGCAGCTTGGAACTGGACTCCTACGAGCAGTACTTC

J: TRBJ2-5
D: TRBD1
size: few
V: TRBV24-1
CDR3: CATSDAEQGFVETQYF
DNA: TGTGCCACCAGTGATGCTGAACAGGGGTTCGTAGAGACCCAGTACTTC

J: TRBJ1-1
D: .
size: few
V: TRBV7-3
CDR3: CASSLSGGLEAFF
DNA: TGTGCCAGCAGCTTATCCGGTGGGCTTGAAGCTTTCTTT

J: TRBJ1-5
D: TRBD1
size: few
V: TRBV2
CDR3: CASHQGGNQPQHF
DNA: TGTGCCAGCCACCAGGGGGGCAATCAGCCCCAGCATTTT

J: TRBJ2-3
D: TRBD2
size: .
V: TRBV9
CDR3: CASSVSGILTDTQYF
DNA: TGTGCCAGCAGCGTTAGCGGGATCCTCACAGATACGCAGTATTTT

J: TRBJ2-3
D: .
size: many
V: TRBV6-1
CDR3: CASTAMDTQYF
DNA: TGTGCCAGCACAGCGATGGATACGCAGTATTTT